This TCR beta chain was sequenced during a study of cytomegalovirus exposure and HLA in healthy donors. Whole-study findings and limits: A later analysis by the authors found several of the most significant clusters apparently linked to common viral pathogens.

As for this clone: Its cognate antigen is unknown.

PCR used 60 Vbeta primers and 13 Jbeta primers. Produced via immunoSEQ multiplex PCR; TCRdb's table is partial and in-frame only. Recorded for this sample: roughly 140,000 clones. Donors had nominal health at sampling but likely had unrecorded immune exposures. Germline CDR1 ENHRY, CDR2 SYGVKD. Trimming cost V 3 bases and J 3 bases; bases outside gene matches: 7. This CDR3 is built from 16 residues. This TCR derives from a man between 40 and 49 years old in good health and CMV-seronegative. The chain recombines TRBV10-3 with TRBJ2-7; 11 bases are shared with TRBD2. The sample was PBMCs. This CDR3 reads CAISEWASGGIYEQYF. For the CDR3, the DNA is TGTGCCATCAGTGAATGGGCTAGCGGGGGGATCTACGAGCAGTACTTC.